These 2 T cell receptor beta chains were all obtained from the same sample, sequenced in a study of blood T cell repertoires in COVID-19. Clones were read by immunoSEQ multiplex PCR, and TCRdb kept only the in-frame ones, dropping some. Of about 250,000 clones in the sample, around 83% were seen once. The sample comprised peripheral blood. These receptors were taken from a man aged 35 to 55 with active or convalescent COVID-19.

This chain links TRBV6-6 with TRBJ2-7, with 9 bases lining up with TRBD1. The germline gives CDR1 MNHNY, CDR2 SVGAGI (reference sequence). Trimming at V came to 6 bases and at J to 7 bases, leaving 7 bases not matched to a gene. This CDR3 is 13 amino acids long. CDR3 coding DNA: TGTGCCAGCAGGGACAGGGGACGGGGGGAGCAGTACTTC. Translation: CASRDRGRGEQYF.

The table lists this clone with a count of one. V usage is TRBV6-5 and J usage is TRBJ1-5; TRBD1 aligns across 7 bases. Germline values: CDR1 MNHEY, CDR2 SVGAGI. The CDR3 runs 13 residues. J gave up 4 bases and V 4 bases, and 1 base lay outside the gene matches. CDR3: CASSSTGNQPQHF. For the CDR3, the DNA is TGTGCCAGCAGTTCGACAGGGAATCAGCCCCAGCATTTT.